This record looks at one TCR beta chain sequence and its context. The data derive from a study of shared clonotypes between healthy human individuals. Germline assignment: CDR1 GTSNPN and CDR2 SVGIG (reference sequence). The V gene end was trimmed by 1 base and the J gene end by 7 bases; junction bases not matched to a gene: 7. The CDR3 sequence is 14 residues long. Generated by immunoSEQ multiplex PCR, the TCRdb table keeps only in-frame clones and is missing some. The data show 2 million to 3 million clones, 90% to 95% seen once. The gene calls are TRBV30 and TRBJ2-7; TRBD2 matches at 10 bases. Sequenced material: naive CD4+ T cells sorted from blood. As for subset: CD45RA+ positively selected. The receptor comes from a man between 18 and 29 years old in good health. The CDR3 spells CAWSAGTSVGEQYF. CDR3 sequence (DNA): TGTGCCTGGAGTGCCGGGACTAGCGTGGGGGAGCAGTACTTC.